This T cell receptor (beta chain) originates from a study of blood T cells in healthy people across ages. With a J-beta primer mix and a sample-barcoded 5' primer, a second PCR ran about 6 to 11 cycles. One entry per CDR3 protein results from TCRdb running MiXCR on the 5' RACE reads. The table includes approximately 1,100,000 distinct CDR3 sequences, 40% to 45% detected once. Looked up from germline, CDR1 is SGHAT and CDR2 is FQNNGV. Deletions cut 6 bases from V and 2 bases from J, with 15 bases between. This CDR3 has 15 amino acids. This clonotype came up a few times. This chain links TRBV11-2 with TRBJ2-3, with D hard to call. Sequences were obtained from blood. This TCR derives from a woman aged 55-70 years in good health. CDR3 amino acids: CASSFEGPPTDTQYF. The CDR3 nucleotides read TGTGCCAGCAGTTTTGAAGGGCCCCCCACAGATACGCAGTATTTT.